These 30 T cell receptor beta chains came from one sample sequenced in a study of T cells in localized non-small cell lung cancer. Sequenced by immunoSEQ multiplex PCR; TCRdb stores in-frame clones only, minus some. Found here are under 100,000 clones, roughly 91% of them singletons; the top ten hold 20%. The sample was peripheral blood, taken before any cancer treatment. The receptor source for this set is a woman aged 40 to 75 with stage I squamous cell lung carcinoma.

The CDR3 DNA reads TGTGCCAGCAGCCCGCCGGAGGGGTGGGGGGAGCAGTACTTC. Amino acids: CASSPPEGWGEQYF. The rearrangement links TRBV5-5 to TRBJ2-7, with D tentatively TRBD2 (6 bases). The CDR3 has 14 amino acids. V dropped 4 bases and J dropped 7 bases, with 18 bases sitting between them. Germline V lookup: CDR1 SGHKS, CDR2 YYEKEE (reference sequence).

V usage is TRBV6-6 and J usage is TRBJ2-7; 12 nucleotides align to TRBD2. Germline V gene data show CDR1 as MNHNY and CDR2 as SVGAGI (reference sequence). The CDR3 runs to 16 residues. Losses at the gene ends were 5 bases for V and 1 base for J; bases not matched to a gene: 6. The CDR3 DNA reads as TGTGCCAGCAGTCCTCTAGCGGGGGGGCCTTCCTACGAGCAGTACTTC. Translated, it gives CASSPLAGGPSYEQYF.

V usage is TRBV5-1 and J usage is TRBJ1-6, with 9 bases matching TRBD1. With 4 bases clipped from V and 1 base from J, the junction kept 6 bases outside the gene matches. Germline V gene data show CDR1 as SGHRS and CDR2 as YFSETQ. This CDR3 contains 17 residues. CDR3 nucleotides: TGCGCCAGCAGCAAGGACAGGGGAGGGTCCTATAATTCACCCCTCCACTTT. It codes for CASSKDRGGSYNSPLHF.

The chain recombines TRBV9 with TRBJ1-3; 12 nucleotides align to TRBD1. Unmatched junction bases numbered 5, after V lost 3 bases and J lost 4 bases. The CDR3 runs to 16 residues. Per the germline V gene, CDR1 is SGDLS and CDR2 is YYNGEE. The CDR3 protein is CASSDGTGGSGNTIYF. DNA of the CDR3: TGTGCCAGCAGCGACGGGACAGGGGGCTCAGGAAACACCATATATTTT.

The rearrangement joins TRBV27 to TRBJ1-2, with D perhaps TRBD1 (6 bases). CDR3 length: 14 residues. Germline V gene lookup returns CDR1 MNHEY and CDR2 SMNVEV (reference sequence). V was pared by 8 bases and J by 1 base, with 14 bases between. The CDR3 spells CASRRAGDNYGYTF. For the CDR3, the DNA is TGTGCCAGCCGCCGGGCAGGGGATAACTATGGCTACACCTTC.

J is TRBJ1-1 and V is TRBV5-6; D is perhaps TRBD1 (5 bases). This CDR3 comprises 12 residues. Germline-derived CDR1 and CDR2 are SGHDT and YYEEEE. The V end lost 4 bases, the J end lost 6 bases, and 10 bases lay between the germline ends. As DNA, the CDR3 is TGTGCCAGCAGCGCAGGGTCATCTGAAGCTTTCTTT. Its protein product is CASSAGSSEAFF.

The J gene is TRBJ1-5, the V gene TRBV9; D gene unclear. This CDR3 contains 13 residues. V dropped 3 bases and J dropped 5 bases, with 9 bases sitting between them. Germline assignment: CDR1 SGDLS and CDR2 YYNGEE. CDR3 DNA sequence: TGTGCCAGCAGCGCTAAATCTGATCAGCCCCAGCATTTT. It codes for CASSAKSDQPQHF.

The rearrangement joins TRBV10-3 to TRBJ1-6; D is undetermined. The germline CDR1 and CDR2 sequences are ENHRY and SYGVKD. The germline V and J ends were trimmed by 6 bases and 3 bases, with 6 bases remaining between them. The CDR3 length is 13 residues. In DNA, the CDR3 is TGTGCCATCAGGGTAGACTATAATTCACCCCTCCACTTT. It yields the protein CAIRVDYNSPLHF.

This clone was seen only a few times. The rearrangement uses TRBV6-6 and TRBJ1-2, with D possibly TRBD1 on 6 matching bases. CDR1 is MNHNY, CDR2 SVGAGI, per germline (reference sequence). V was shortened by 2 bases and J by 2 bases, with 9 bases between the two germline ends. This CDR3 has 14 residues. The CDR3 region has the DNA TGTGCCAGCAGTTACGGAGGGGGGAACTATGGCTACACCTTC. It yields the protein CASSYGGGNYGYTF.

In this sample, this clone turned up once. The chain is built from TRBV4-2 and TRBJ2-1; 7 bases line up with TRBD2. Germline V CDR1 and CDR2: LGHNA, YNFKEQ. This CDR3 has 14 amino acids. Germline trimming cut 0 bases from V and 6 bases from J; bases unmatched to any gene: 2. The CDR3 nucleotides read TGTGCCAGCAGCCAAGATTCTAGCGGCAATGAGCAGTTCTTC. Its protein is CASSQDSSGNEQFF.

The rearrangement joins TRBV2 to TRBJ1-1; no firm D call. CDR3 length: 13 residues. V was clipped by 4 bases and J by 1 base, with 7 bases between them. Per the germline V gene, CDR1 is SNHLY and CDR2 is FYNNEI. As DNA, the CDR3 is TGTGCCAGCAGTGTAGGCCAGAACACTGAAGCTTTCTTT. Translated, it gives CASSVGQNTEAFF.

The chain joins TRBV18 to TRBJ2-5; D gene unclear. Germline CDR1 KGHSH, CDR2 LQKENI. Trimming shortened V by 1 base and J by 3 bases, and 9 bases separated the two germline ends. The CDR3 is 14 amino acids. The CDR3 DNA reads TGTGCCAGCTCACCACTACTTCAGGAAGAGACCCAGTACTTC. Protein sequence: CASSPLLQEETQYF.

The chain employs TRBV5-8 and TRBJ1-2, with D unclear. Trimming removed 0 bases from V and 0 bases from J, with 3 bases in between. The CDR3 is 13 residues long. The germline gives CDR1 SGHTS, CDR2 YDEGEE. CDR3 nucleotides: TGTGCCAGCAGCTTGGTGGCTAACTATGGCTACACCTTC. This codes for CASSLVANYGYTF. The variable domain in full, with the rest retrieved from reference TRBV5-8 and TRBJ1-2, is EAGVTQSPTHLIKTRGQQATLRCSPISGHTSVYWYQQALGLGLQFLLWYDEGEERNRGNFPPRFSGRQFPNYSSELNVNALELEDSALYLCASSLVANYGYTFGSGTRLTVV.

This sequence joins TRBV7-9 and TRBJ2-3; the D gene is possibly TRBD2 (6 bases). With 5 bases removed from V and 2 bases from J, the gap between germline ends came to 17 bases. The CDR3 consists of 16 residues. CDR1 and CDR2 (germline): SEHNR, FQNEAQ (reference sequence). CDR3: CASSLGLFSDTDTQYF. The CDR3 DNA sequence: TGTGCCAGCAGCCTCGGACTATTCTCTGACACAGATACGCAGTATTTT.

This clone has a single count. DNA for the CDR3: TGTGCCAGCAGCTTAGGGACAGCCCGCTCTGGAAACACCATATATTTT. It encodes CASSLGTARSGNTIYF. This chain links TRBV7-6 with TRBJ1-3, with D maybe TRBD1 (6 bases). The CDR3 spans 16 residues. Trimming took off 1 base at V and 0 bases at J, with 10 bases between the two ends. Germline V lookup: CDR1 SGHVS, CDR2 FNYEAQ.

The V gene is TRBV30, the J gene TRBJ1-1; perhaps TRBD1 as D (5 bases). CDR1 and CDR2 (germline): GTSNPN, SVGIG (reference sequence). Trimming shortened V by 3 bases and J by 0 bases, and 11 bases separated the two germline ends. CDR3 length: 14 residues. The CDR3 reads CAWRGETLNTEAFF. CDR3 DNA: TGTGCCTGGAGGGGGGAGACCCTGAACACTGAAGCTTTCTTT.

Here the CDR3 DNA reads TGTGCCAGCAGTGAAGAGTTAGTGGGAACTGAAGCTTTCTTT. Translated, it gives CASSEELVGTEAFF. The V call is TRBV2, the J call TRBJ1-1, with D hard to call. V shed 1 base and J shed 5 bases, with 11 bases lying between them. The CDR3 covers 14 residues. The germline V gene has CDR1 SNHLY and CDR2 FYNNEI.

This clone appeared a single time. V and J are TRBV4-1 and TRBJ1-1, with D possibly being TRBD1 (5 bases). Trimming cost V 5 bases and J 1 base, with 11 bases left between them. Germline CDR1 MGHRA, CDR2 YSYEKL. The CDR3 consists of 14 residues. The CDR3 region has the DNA TGCGCCAGCAGCTATGGGGGGGGGAACACTGAAGCTTTCTTT. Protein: CASSYGGGNTEAFF.

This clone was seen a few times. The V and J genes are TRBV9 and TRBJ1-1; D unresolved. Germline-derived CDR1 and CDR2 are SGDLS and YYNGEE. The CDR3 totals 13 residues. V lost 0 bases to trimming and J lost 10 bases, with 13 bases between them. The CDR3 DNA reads TGTGCCAGCAGCGTAGATCCGGGAGGGAGAGCTTTCTTT. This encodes CASSVDPGGRAFF.

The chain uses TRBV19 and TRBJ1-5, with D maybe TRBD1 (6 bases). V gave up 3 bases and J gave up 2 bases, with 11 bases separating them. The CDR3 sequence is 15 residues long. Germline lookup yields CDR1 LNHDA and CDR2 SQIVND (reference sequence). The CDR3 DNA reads TGTGCCAGTAGTATTCAGGGGCGAGGCAATCAGCCCCAGCATTTT. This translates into CASSIQGRGNQPQHF.

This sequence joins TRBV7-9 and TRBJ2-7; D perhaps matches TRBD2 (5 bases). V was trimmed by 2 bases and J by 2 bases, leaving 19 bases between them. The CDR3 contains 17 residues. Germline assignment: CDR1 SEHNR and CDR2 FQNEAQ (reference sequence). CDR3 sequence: CASSLSVRVGPAYEQYF. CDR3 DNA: TGTGCCAGCAGCTTATCAGTGCGGGTAGGGCCCGCCTACGAGCAGTACTTC.

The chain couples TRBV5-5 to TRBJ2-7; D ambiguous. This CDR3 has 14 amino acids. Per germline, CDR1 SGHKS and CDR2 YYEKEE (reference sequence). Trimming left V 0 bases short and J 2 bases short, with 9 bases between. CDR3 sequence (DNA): TGTGCCAGCAGCTTGGAGGCGTTAACCTACGAGCAGTACTTC. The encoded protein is CASSLEALTYEQYF.

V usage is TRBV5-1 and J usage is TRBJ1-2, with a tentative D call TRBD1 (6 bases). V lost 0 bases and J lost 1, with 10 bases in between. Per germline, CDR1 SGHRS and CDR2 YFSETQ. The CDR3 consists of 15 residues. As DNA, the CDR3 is TGCGCCAGCAGCTTGGCCCCAGGGGTTAACTATGGCTACACCTTC. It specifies CASSLAPGVNYGYTF.

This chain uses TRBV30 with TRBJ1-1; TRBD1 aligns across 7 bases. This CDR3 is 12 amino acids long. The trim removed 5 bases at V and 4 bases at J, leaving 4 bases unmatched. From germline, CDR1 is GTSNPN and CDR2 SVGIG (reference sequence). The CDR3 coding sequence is TGTGCCTGGGGGGACAGACTCACTGAAGCTTTCTTT. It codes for CAWGDRLTEAFF.

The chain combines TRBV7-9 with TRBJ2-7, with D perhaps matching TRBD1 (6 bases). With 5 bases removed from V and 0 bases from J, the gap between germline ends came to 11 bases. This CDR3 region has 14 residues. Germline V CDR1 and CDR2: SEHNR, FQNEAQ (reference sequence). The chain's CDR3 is CASSPSGVSYEQYF. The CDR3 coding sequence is TGTGCCAGCAGCCCGTCAGGGGTCTCCTACGAGCAGTACTTC.

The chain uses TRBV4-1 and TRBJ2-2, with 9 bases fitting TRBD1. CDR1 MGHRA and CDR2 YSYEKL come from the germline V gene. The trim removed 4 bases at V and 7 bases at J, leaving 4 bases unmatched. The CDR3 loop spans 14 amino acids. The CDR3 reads CASSRTGDNGELFF. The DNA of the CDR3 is TGCGCCAGCAGCCGGACAGGGGATAACGGGGAGCTGTTTTTT.

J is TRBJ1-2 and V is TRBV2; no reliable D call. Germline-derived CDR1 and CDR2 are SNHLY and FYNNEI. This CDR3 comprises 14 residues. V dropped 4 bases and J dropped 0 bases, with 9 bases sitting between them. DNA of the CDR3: TGTGCCAGCAGTGGGTCGAGCCCTAACTATGGCTACACCTTC. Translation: CASSGSSPNYGYTF.

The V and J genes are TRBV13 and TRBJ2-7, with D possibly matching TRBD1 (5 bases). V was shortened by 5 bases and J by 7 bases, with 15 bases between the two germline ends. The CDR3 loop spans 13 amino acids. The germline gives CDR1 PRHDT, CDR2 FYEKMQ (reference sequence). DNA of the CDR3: TGTGCCAGCAGCCATCTCGACAGTCCAGAGCAGTACTTC. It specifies CASSHLDSPEQYF. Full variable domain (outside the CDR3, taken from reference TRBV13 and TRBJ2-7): AAGVIQSPRHLIKEKRETATLKCYPIPRHDTVYWYQQGPGQDPQFLISFYEKMQSDKGSIPDRFSAQQFSDYHSELNMSSLELGDSALYFCASSHLDSPEQYFGPGTRLTVT.

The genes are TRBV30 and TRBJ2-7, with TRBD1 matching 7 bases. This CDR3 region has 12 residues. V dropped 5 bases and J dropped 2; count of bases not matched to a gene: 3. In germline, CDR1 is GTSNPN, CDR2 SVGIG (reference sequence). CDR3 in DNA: TGTGCCTGGCAAGACAGGGCCTACGAGCAGTACTTC. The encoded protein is CAWQDRAYEQYF.

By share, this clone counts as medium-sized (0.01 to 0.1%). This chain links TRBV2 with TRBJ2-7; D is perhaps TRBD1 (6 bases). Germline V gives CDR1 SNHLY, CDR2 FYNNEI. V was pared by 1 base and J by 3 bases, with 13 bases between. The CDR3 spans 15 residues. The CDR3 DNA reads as TGTGCCAGCAGTGAAGGGGCAGGGGAAAACTACGAGCAGTACTTC. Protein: CASSEGAGENYEQYF.